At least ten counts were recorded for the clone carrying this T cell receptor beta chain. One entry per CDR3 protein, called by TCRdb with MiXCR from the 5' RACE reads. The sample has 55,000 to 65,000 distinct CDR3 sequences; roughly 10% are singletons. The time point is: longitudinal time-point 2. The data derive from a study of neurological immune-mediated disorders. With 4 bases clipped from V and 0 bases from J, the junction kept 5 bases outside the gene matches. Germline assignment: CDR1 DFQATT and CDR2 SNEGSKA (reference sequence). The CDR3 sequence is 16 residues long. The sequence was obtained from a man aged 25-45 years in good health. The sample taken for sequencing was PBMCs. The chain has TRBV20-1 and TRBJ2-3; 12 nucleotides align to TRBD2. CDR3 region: CSATGLAGRSTDTQYF. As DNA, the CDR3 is TGCAGTGCTACCGGACTAGCGGGAAGAAGCACAGATACGCAGTATTTT.